The clone carrying this T cell receptor (beta chain) has only a few counts. The antigen is undetermined. cDNA reverse transcribed from extracted RNA served as the sequencing template. Generated by immunoSEQ multiplex PCR, the TCRdb table keeps only in-frame clones and is missing some. Of around 270,000 clones detected, roughly 64% appear once; the ten largest clones hold roughly 1.8%. The sample comes from a study of CD8+ T cells in alopecia areata. Study details: In an open-label trial, patients got 5 to 10 mg tofacitinib twice daily. Broader study findings: Compared with normal scalp, lesional scalp had higher clonality and more expanded CD8+ clones.

V shed 5 bases and J shed 4 bases, with 15 bases lying between them. This CDR3 spans 14 amino acids. CDR1 is MDHEN, CDR2 SYDVKM, per germline. Described treatment: oral pan-JAK inhibitor, 5-10 mg twice daily. Lesional scalp punch biopsies and peripheral blood came from alopecia areata patients. Sequencing was performed on CD4+ T cells sorted from blood, taken at week 24, from a patient treated with tofacitinib. The genes are TRBV28 and TRBJ2-7; D possibly matches TRBD1 or TRBD2 (5 bases each). The receptor comes from a human donor with alopecia areata. CDR3 in amino acids: CASSPGTSPYEQYF. CDR3 DNA: TGTGCCAGCAGTCCAGGGACCAGTCCTTACGAGCAGTACTTC.